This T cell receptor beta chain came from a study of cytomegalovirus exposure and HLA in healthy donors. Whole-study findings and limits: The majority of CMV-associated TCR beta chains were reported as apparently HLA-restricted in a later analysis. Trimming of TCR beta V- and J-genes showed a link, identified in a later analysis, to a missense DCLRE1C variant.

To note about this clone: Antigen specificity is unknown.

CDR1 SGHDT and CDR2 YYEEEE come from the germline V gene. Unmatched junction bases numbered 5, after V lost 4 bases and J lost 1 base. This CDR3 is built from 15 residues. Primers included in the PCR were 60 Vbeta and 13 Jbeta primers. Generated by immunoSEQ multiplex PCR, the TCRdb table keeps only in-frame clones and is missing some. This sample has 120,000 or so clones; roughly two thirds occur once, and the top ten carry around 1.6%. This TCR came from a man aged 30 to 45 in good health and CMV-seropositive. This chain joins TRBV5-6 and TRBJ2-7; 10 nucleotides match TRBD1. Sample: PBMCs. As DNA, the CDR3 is TGTGCCAGCAGCCGCCGGGACAGGGGTTCCTACGAGCAGTACTTC. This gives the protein CASSRRDRGSYEQYF.